Reported below is one T cell receptor beta chain. The specificity of this receptor is unknown. One base away there is no much larger clone; base qualities are not given. The sample's treatment or condition, from its label and the paper: about 20 received Ad26.COV2.S at low or high dose, single or two shots; 5 received placebo; per-sample allocation not given. Repertoires of vaccine and placebo recipients were sequenced from samples collected on day 63 after the first injection. Cohort 1b enrolled some 25 adults aged 18-55 years at a single site in Boston, USA, between 29 July and 7 August 2020. Ad26.COV2.S consisted of a replication-incompetent adenovirus type 26 vector by which a prefusion-stabilized SARS-CoV-2 spike protein from the original Wuhan strain was expressed. This entry comes from a study of Ad26.COV2.S vaccination and SARS-CoV-2 variants (dated by TCRdb to the early 2020s). Background for the entire study: Vaccine-arm donors were drawn from COV1001, a multicentre, randomized, double-blind, placebo-controlled phase I-IIa trial of Ad26.COV2.S in healthy adults. Ad26.COV2.S was administered intramuscularly at a dose of 5x10^10 or 1x10^11 viral particles, either as one shot or as two shots given 56 days apart. The specificity and breadth of SARS-CoV-2-reactive T cell receptors after Ad26.COV2.S vaccination were assessed by TCRbeta repertoire sequencing. The TCR-sequenced set comprised about 32 samples: around 20 Ad26.COV2.S vaccine recipients, 5 placebo recipients and 8 SARS-CoV-2 convalescent individuals. Trial participants were randomized into five groups of five, in which low-dose or high-dose Ad26.COV2.S was given once or twice, or placebo was given on both occasions. Investigators remained blinded to trial group allocation during experiments and outcome assessment. Study-wide findings and limitations: The study was not powered for comparison of responses between vaccine doses or regimens. According to the authors, total T cell responses may have been underestimated by the TCR breadth and depth analyses. After vaccination, spike-specific CD8+ and CD4+ T cell responses were reported to show substantial breadth. Vaccine and placebo recipients had comparable non-spike TCR breadth, which fits with the vaccine containing only spike. Spike-specific TCR breadth was higher in Ad26.COV2.S recipients than in placebo recipients (P = 0.0014).

The immunoSEQ Assay was used to sequence TCRbeta CDR3 regions. After extraction, genomic DNA underwent amplification by bias-controlled multiplex PCR, followed by high-throughput sequencing. In the source study's methods: To quantify the absolute abundance of every unique TCRbeta CDR3 region, sequences were collapsed and filtered. T cell fraction was estimated by normalizing TCRbeta template counts to usable DNA, which was measured by amplifying reference genes present in all nucleated cells. Repertoire TCRs were annotated as SARS-CoV-2-specific by exact matching of V gene, CDR3 amino acid sequence and J gene to a known reactive TCR set. The reference SARS-CoV-2 TCR set was obtained from MIRA and was filtered for enrichment in COVID-19-positive ImmuneCODE repertoires, whereby public or cross-reactive TCRs were removed. Using the MIRA antigens, annotated TCRs were further analysed by specific ORF or by position within an ORF. Breadth was defined as the number of annotated unique rearrangements divided by the total number of unique productive rearrangements, and depth was defined as the summed frequency of the annotated unique rearrangements. Group comparisons of TCR breadth used two-sided Wilcoxon rank-sum tests. Drawn from immuneACCESS, this table holds only the in-frame rearrangements with V and J called that TCRdb kept. Clones are partly lost; checked studies trace under half to an unresolved V gene and leave the rest unexplained. The V and J calls and the clone size are those of that table, but D and trimming were determined from the DNA. Within this sample are around 340,000 clones, with approximately 86% of them counted one time only. Roughly 10% of the sample is held by the ten biggest clonotypes.

CDR1 and CDR2 were assigned from the germline V gene as SGHTA and FQGNSA. At the junction V is shortened by 6 bases and J by 2 bases; bases outside the gene matches: 11. Reading from cysteine to phenylalanine, the CDR3 counts 16 amino acids. Left in the record is the CDR3 DNA by itself, 48 bases read in frame from the first base. The chain uses TRBV7-2 and TRBJ2-7, with TRBD2 identical over 9 junction bases. Sequenced material: peripheral blood, taken in a trial of Ad26.COV2.S vaccine versus placebo. The sequence derives from a person aged 18-60 years who received the Ad26.COV2.S COVID-19 vaccine or a placebo. CDR3 protein: CASRARGAGGPYEQYF. The nucleotides read TGTGCCAGCAGGGCCCGGGGCGCGGGAGGGCCCTACGAGCAGTACTTC.